This T cell receptor (beta chain) appears in the sequencing data of a study of regulatory T cells in long-lasting Graves disease. General study points: Favored gene segments in persistent disease were TRBV28, TRBJ1-2 and TRBJ2-5.

This clonotype has at least ten counts. What it recognizes is unknown. Stated time point: newly diagnosed GD, antithyroid drugs for less than 3 months. There was RNA extracted from PBMCs, and the TCR library was made from it. Assembly of TCR beta libraries relied on iRepertoire HTBI primers together with Arm-PCR of CDR3 regions. TCRdb re-called the multiplex PCR reads through MiXCR, storing one row per CDR3 protein. The sample shows roughly 610,000 distinct CDR3 sequences, roughly a sixth of them seen only once. V gave up 5 bases and J gave up 2 bases, with 10 bases separating them. Germline V gives CDR1 MDHEN, CDR2 SYDVKM. The CDR3 totals 14 residues. The sample was also reused in another study, on T cells in Graves' hyperthyroidism and ophthalmopathy. That report notes: TCR CDR3 regions were first amplified by RT-PCR with HTBI primers.

The TCR comes from a man younger than 30 with Graves disease. The source was peripheral blood mononuclear cells (PBMCs), collected at new diagnosis, from a patient treated with antithyroid drugs. The chain joins TRBV28 to TRBJ2-1; no firm D call. The DNA of the CDR3 is TGTGCCAGCAGTGCGGTTGTGGCCTACAATGAGCAGTTCTTC. It specifies CASSAVVAYNEQFF.